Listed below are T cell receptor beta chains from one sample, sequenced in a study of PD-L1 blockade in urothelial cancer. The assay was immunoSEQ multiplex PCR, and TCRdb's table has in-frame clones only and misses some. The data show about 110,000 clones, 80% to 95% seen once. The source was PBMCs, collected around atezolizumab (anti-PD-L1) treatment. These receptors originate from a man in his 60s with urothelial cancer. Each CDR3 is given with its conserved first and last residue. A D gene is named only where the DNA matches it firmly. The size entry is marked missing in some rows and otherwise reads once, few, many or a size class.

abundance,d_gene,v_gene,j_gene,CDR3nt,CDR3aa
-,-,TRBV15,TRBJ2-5,TGTGCCACCAGCAGAGATCTGGGCAGGGAAGAGACCCAGTACTTC,CATSRDLGREETQYF
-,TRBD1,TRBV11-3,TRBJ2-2,TGTGCCAGCAGCTCGGGACAGGGGCCCGGGGAGCTGTTTTTT,CASSSGQGPGELFF
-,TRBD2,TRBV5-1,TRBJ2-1,TGCGCCAGCAGCTCGGGACTAGCGGACTACAATGAGCAGTTCTTC,CASSSGLADYNEQFF
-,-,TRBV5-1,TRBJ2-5,TGCGCCAGCAGCCCCGCCCCAGCGCCTCAAGAGACCCAGTACTTC,CASSPAPAPQETQYF
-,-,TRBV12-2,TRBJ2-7,TGTGCAAGTCGCTTAGCTCGGACAGGGACCTACGAGCAGTACTTC,CASRLARTGTYEQYF
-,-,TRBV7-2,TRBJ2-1,TGTGCCAGCAGCTTAGGTGCGGGGTTCTCCTACAATGAGCAGTTCTTC,CASSLGAGFSYNEQFF
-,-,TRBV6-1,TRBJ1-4,TGTGCCAGCAGGCAACATCCGAATGAAAAACTGTTTTTT,CASRQHPNEKLFF
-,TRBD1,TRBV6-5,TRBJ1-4,TGTGCCAGCAGGCTGGGACAGGATAATGAAAAACTGTTTTTT,CASRLGQDNEKLFF
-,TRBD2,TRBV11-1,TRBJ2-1,TGTGCCAGCAGTAAGAGGACTAGCGGGTTCAATGAGCAGTTCTTC,CASSKRTSGFNEQFF
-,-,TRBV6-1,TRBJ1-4,TGTGCCAGCAGTGAGTCCAGGGTTGAAAAACTGTTTTTT,CASSESRVEKLFF
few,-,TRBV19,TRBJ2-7,TGTGCCAGTAGTATACGCCATTCGGGGGAGCGGCGCTACTTC,CASSIRHSGERRYF
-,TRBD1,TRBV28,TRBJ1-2,TGTGCCAGCAGAGGACAGGGGGCGGGAGGCTACACCTTC,CASRGQGAGGYTF
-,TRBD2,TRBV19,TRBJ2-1,TGTGCCAGTAGCCCCCGGACTAGCGCATACAATGAGCAGTTCTTC,CASSPRTSAYNEQFF
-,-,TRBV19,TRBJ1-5,TGTGCCAGTAGTATTGGTCAGGGGAATAATCAGCCCCAGCATTTT,CASSIGQGNNQPQHF
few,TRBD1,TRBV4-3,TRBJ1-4,TGCGCCAGCAGTCCCGCCGGGACAGGGGTGGAAAAACTGTTTTTT,CASSPAGTGVEKLFF
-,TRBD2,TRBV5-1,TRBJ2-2,TGCGCCAGCGGTGGGGGGGACACCGGGGAGCTGTTTTTT,CASGGGDTGELFF
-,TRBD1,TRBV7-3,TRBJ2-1,TGTGCCAGCAGCCCCGGACAGGGGGCTTTCAATGAGCAGTTCTTC,CASSPGQGAFNEQFF
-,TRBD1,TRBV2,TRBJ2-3,TGTGCCAGCAATCCGACAGGGGGCTCGGATACGCAGTATTTT,CASNPTGGSDTQYF
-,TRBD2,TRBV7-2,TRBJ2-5,TGTGCCAGCAGCTTACAGCGGGGACGGCAAGAGACCCAGTACTTC,CASSLQRGRQETQYF
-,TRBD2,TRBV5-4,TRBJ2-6,TGTGCCAGCAGCGGTGGCGGGGGTGGGGCCAACGTCCTGACTTTC,CASSGGGGGANVLTF
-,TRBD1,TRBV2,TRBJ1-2,TGTGCCAGGAGGGACAGGGGATTCCTTTCGGATGGCTACACCTTC,CARRDRGFLSDGYTF